Listed below are T cell receptor beta chains from one sample, sequenced in a study of blood T cell repertoires in COVID-19. TCRdb's copy holds only in-frame clones and misses some; the assay was immunoSEQ multiplex PCR. The sample records around 140,000 clones, roughly 90% being singletons. Input material: peripheral blood. All receptors derive from a man between 70 and 80 years old with acute or convalescent COVID-19. Each CDR3 is given with its conserved first and last residue.

>TRBV3-1/TRBV3-2|TRBJ2-2
CASSQDKIRGLTGELFF
>TRBV9|TRBJ1-1
CASSGHNRDRGLLTEAFF
>TRBV19|TRBJ1-4
CASSIGQPNEKLFF
>TRBV7-8|TRBJ2-7
CASSIRLAGGPYEQYF
>TRBV11-2|TRBJ2-7
CASSLDRGTVDSYEQYF
>TRBV12-3/TRBV12-4|TRBJ2-1
CASSFSQNEQFF
>TRBV12-3/TRBV12-4|TRBJ1-2
CASSNRGPYGYTF
>TRBV28|TRBJ2-7
CASKAASGRADSYEQYF
>TRBV6-5|TRBJ1-5
CASSPGGAQDQPQHF
>TRBV6-2/TRBV6-3|TRBJ1-6
CASSGTTGNSPLHF
>TRBV11-3|TRBJ2-5
CASSRQGYQETQYF
>TRBV5-1|TRBJ2-3
CASSLVVGGDSTDTQYF
>TRBV12-3/TRBV12-4|TRBJ1-3
CASRRSSGNTIYF
>TRBV11-2|TRBJ2-7
CASSPLAGRYEQYF
>TRBV29-1|TRBJ2-5
CSVVGSQRERLPETQYF
>TRBV19|TRBJ2-1
CASNTLATSPLNEQFF
>TRBV5-1|TRBJ1-3
CASSLQGAGNTIYF
>TRBV4-2|TRBJ2-3
CASSQATGGADTQYF
>TRBV24-1|TRBJ1-5
CATSDSGVGNQPQHF
>TRBV5-1|TRBJ1-2
CASSLESGDPYGYTF
>TRBV20-1|TRBJ1-5
CSASLTGDPGQPQHF
>TRBV3-1/TRBV3-2|TRBJ1-5
CASSQDWQSNQPQHF
>TRBV7-8|TRBJ2-3
CASSLDWTDTQYF
>TRBV7-9|TRBJ1-5
CASSSSDRGNQPQHF
>TRBV7-9|TRBJ2-1
CASSLVGAGYNEQFF
>TRBV7-9|TRBJ2-7
CASSTPTGSSYEQYF
>TRBV3-1/TRBV3-2|TRBJ2-3
CASSREPGTDTQYF
>TRBV28|TRBJ2-3
CASQSRDTQYF
>TRBV14|TRBJ2-5
CATTGGSGGETQYF
>TRBV29-1|TRBJ1-2
CSVGLANYGYTF
>TRBV5-1|TRBJ1-3
CASSSAGQGASSGNTIYF
>TRBV19|TRBJ1-5
CASSGGAVVDQPQHF
>TRBV7-2|TRBJ2-5
CASSLPLGLAGGVTQYF
>TRBV5-1|TRBJ1-1
CASSATAGRPEAFF
>TRBV18|TRBJ2-7
CASSPIERGEQYF
>TRBV6-1|TRBJ2-3
CASRELAPWGTDTQYF